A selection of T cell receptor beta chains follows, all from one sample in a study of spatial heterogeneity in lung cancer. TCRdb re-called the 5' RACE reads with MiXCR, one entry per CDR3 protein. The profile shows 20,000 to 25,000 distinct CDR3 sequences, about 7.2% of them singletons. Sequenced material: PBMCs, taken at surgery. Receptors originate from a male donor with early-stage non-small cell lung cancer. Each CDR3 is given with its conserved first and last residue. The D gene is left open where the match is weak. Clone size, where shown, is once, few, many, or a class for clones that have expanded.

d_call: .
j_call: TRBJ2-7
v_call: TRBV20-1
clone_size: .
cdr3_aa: CSGRIAREQYF
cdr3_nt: TGCAGTGGCCGAATAGCGAGGGAGCAGTACTTC

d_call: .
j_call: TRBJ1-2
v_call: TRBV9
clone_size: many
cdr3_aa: CASSASGDGYGYTF
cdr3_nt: TGTGCCAGCAGCGCTTCCGGGGACGGCTATGGCTACACCTTC

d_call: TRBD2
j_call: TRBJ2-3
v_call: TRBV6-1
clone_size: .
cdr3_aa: CASSDLAGNTDTQYF
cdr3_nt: TGTGCCAGCAGTGATTTAGCGGGCAACACAGATACGCAGTATTTT

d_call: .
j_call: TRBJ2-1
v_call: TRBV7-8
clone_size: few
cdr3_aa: CASSTPYNEQFF
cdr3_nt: TGTGCCAGCAGCACCCCGTACAATGAGCAGTTCTTC

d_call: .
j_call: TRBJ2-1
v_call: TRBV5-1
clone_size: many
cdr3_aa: CASSLEINNEQFF
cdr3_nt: TGCGCCAGCAGCTTGGAAATCAACAATGAGCAGTTCTTC

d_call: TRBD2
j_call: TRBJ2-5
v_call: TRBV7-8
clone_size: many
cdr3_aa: CASSSRLADQETQYF
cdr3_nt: TGTGCCAGCAGCTCCCGACTAGCGGACCAAGAGACCCAGTACTTC

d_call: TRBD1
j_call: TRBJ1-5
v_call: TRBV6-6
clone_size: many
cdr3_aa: CASLPGGRNQPQHF
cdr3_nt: TGTGCCAGCCTCCCAGGGGGTAGGAATCAGCCCCAGCATTTT

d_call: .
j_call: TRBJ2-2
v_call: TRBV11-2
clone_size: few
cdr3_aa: CASSLTSLGTGELFF
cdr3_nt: TGTGCCAGCAGCTTGACGAGTTTGGGCACCGGGGAGCTGTTTTTT

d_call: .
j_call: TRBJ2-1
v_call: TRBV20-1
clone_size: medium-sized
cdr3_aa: CSAPTTSLISYNEQFF
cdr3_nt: TGCAGTGCCCCGACGACAAGCCTAATCTCCTACAATGAGCAGTTCTTC

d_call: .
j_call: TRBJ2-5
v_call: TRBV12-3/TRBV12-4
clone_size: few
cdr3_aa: CASSSGTTETQYF
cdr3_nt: TGTGCCAGCAGTTCCGGGACAACGGAGACCCAGTACTTC

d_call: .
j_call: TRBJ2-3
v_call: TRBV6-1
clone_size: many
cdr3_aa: CASMFSREKKDTQYF
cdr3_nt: TGTGCCAGCATGTTTTCCCGGGAGAAGAAAGATACGCAGTATTTT

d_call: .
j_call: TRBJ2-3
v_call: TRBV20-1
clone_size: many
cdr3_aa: CSASGLSTDTQYF
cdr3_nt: TGCAGTGCTAGCGGACTAAGCACAGATACGCAGTATTTT

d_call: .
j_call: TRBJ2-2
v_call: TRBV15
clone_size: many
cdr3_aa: CATSRSLLEETGELFF
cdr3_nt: TGTGCCACCAGCAGGTCCCTTTTGGAAGAAACCGGGGAGCTGTTTTTT

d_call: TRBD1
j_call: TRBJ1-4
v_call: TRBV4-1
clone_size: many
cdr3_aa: CASTGTGVEKLFF
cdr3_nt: TGCGCCAGCACCGGGACAGGGGTTGAAAAACTGTTTTTT

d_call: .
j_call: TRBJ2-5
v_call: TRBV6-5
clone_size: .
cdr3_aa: CASSYSSAREQETQYF
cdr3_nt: TGTGCCAGCAGTTATAGTAGCGCGAGGGAACAAGAGACCCAGTACTTC

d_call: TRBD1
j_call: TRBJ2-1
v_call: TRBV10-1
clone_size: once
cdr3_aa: CASSERPGQGKYNEQFF
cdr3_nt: TGCGCCAGCAGTGAAAGGCCCGGACAGGGTAAATACAATGAGCAGTTCTTC

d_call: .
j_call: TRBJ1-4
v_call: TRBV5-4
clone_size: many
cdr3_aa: CASSSMGPNEKLFF
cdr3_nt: TGTGCCAGCAGCTCAATGGGTCCGAATGAAAAACTGTTTTTT

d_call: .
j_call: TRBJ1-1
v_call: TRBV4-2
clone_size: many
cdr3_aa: CASSQVKNTEAFF
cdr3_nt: TGTGCCAGCAGCCAAGTCAAGAACACTGAAGCTTTCTTT

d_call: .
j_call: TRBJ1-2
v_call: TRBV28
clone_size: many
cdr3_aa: CASRLDGGKGYTF
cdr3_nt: TGTGCCAGCAGGCTAGACGGGGGGAAAGGCTACACCTTC

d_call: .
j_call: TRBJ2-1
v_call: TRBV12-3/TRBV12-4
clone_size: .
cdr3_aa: CASSLVQENEQFF
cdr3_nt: TGTGCCAGCAGTTTAGTACAGGAGAATGAGCAGTTCTTC

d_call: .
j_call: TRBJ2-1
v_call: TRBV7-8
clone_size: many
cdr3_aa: CASSSPVVGYEQFF
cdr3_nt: TGTGCCAGCAGCTCCCCCGTGGTTGGCTATGAGCAGTTCTTC

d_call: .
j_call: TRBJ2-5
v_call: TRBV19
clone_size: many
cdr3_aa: CASSVRGAQEETQYF
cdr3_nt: TGTGCCAGTAGTGTCCGGGGGGCGCAGGAAGAGACCCAGTACTTC

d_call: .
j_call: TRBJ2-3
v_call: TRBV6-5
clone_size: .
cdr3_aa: CASSYEDTQYF
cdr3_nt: TGTGCCAGCAGTTATGAAGATACGCAGTATTTT

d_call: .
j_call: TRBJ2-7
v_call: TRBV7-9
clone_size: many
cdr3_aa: CASSLVSSYEQYF
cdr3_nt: TGTGCCAGCAGCTTAGTCAGCTCCTACGAGCAGTACTTC

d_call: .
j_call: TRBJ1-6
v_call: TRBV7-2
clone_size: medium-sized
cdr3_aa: CASSYGGGRVLSPLHF
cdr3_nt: TGTGCCAGCAGCTATGGTGGGGGCCGGGTATTATCACCCCTCCACTTT

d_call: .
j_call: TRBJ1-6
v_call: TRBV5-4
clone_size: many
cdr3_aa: CASSVGQLNSPLHF
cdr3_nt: TGTGCCAGCAGCGTCGGACAGTTGAATTCACCCCTCCACTTT

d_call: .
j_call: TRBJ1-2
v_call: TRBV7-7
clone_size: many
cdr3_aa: CASSFPQGNYGYTF
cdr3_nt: TGTGCTAGCAGCTTTCCCCAGGGCAACTATGGCTACACCTTC

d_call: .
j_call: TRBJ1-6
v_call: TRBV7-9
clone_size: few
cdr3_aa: CASSPPGAYNSPLHF
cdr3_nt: TGTGCCAGCAGCCCGCCCGGGGCCTATAATTCACCCCTCCACTTT

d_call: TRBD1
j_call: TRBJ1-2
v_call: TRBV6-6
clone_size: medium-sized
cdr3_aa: CASIPGTGDSPGYTF
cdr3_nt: TGTGCCAGCATACCCGGGACAGGGGACAGCCCAGGCTACACCTTC

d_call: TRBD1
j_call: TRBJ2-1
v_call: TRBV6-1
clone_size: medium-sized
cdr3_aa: CASRGTAYNEQFF
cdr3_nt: TGTGCCAGCAGGGGGACAGCCTACAATGAGCAGTTCTTC

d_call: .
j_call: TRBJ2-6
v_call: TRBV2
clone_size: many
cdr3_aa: CASKDRNSGANVLTF
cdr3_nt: TGTGCCAGCAAAGACAGAAACTCTGGGGCCAACGTCCTGACTTTC

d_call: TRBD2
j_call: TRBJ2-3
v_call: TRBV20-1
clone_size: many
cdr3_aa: CSANPRLAQFTDTQYF
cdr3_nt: TGCAGTGCTAACCCCCGACTAGCGCAATTCACAGATACGCAGTATTTT

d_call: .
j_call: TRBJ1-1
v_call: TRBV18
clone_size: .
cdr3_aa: CASLSNTEAFF
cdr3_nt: TGTGCCAGCTTATCGAACACTGAAGCTTTCTTT

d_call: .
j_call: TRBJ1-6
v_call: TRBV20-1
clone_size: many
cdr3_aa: CSASGGISPLHF
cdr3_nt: TGCAGTGCTAGTGGAGGGATTTCACCCCTCCACTTT

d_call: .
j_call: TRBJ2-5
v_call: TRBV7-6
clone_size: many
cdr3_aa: CASSPKQGSLQETQYF
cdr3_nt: TGTGCCAGCAGCCCAAAACAGGGTTCGTTACAAGAGACCCAGTACTTC

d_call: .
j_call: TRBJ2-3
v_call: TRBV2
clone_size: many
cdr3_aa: CASRRQVTTDTQYF
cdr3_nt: TGTGCCAGCCGTCGACAGGTTACCACAGATACGCAGTATTTT

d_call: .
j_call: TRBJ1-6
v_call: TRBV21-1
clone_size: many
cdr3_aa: CASSTLGANSRNSPLHF
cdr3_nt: TGTGCCAGCAGCACTTTGGGGGCGAATTCCAGAAATTCACCCCTCCACTTT

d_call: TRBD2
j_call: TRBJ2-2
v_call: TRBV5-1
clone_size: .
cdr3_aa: CASSLYGRADGELFF
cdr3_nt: TGCGCCAGCAGCTTGTACGGGAGGGCCGACGGGGAGCTGTTTTTT

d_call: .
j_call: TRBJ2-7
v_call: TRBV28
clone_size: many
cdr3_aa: CASTTLEAAYEQYF
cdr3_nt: TGTGCCAGCACCACTCTTGAGGCGGCCTACGAGCAGTACTTC

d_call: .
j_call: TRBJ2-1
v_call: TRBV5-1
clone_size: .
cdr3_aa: CASSLGERGDNEQFF
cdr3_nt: TGCGCCAGCAGCTTGGGGGAGAGAGGGGACAATGAGCAGTTCTTC

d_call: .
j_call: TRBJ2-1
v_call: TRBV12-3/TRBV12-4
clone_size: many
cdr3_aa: CASSITYEQFF
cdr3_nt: TGTGCCAGCAGCATCACGTATGAGCAGTTCTTC

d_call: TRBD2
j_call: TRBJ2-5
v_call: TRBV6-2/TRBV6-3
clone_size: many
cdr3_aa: CASRSSGSMGTQYF
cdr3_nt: TGTGCCAGCAGATCAAGCGGGAGTATGGGGACCCAGTACTTC

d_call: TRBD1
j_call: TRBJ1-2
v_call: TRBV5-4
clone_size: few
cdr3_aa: CASSQPGQGGNYGYTF
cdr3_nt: TGTGCCAGCAGCCAACCGGGACAGGGAGGCAACTATGGCTACACCTTC

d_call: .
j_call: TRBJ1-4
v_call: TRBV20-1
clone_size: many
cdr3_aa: CSASPTDPNEKLFF
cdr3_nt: TGCAGTGCTAGCCCTACTGACCCGAATGAAAAACTGTTTTTT

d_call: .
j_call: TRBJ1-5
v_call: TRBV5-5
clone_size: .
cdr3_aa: CASSPDTFSNQPQHF
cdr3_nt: TGTGCCAGCAGCCCGGACACTTTTAGCAATCAGCCCCAGCATTTT

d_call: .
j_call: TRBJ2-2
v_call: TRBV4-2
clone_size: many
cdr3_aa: CASSHPVGDGTGELFF
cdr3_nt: TGTGCCAGCAGCCATCCCGTTGGGGACGGCACCGGGGAGCTGTTTTTT

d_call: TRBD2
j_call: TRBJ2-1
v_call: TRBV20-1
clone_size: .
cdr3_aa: CSARDHSSSGRYNEQFF
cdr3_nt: TGCAGTGCTAGAGATCATTCGAGTAGCGGGAGGTACAATGAGCAGTTCTTC

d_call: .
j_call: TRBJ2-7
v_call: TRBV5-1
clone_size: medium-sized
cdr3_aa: CASSLGTGTYEQYF
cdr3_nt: TGCGCCAGCAGCTTGGGAACAGGGACCTACGAGCAGTACTTC

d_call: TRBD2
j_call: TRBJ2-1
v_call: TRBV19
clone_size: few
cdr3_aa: CASRSNSGTSGVNEQFF
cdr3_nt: TGTGCCAGTAGGTCGAACTCCGGGACTAGCGGTGTCAATGAGCAGTTCTTC